The sequence of this T cell receptor (beta chain) was determined in a study of identical twins. Using its own MiXCR run on the 5' RACE reads, TCRdb lists one record per CDR3 protein. The sample includes 600,000 to 850,000 distinct CDR3 sequences, approximately 18% of them seen just once. Looked up from germline, CDR1 is SEHNR and CDR2 is FQNEAQ (reference sequence). This CDR3 comprises 16 residues. Losses at the gene ends were 1 base for V and 6 bases for J; bases not matched to a gene: 6. These data are also associated with another study on T cells expressing NK-cell markers.

The origin of this receptor is a woman aged 18-29 years in good health. The chain has TRBV7-9 and TRBJ2-6; TRBD1 agrees at 7 bases. The sample consisted of PBMCs. For the CDR3, the DNA is TGTGCCAGCAGCTTAGGAATCGAGGGGGCGGCCAACGTCCTGACTTTC. Translating gives CASSLGIEGAANVLTF.